The present TCR beta chain was sequenced within a study of cytomegalovirus exposure and HLA in healthy donors. CDR3 size: 12 residues. Germline V gene lookup returns CDR1 SEHNR and CDR2 FQNEAQ (reference sequence). The PCR made use of 60 Vbeta and 13 Jbeta primers. Assay used: immunoSEQ multiplex PCR; TCRdb lists only in-frame clones, some missing. The profile shows approximately 150,000 clones, less than 85% of them singletons. Concerning this clone: Sequence at one end of the junction differs from germline and may be a read error.

The clonotype originates from a man in his 60s in good health and CMV-seronegative. The specimen was PBMCs. V and J are TRBV7-9 and TRBJ2-7; D possibly corresponds to TRBD1 (6 bases). CDR3 amino acids: CSSSGQIYEQYF. As DNA, the CDR3 is TGTTCCAGCAGCGGACAGATCTACGAGCAGTACTTC.